This TCR beta chain was observed in a study of CD39 and CD103 CD8 tumor-infiltrating T cells (dated by TCRdb to the late 2010s). Regarding the study in general: Repertoire comparisons were shown for an HPV-positive HNSCC, an HPV-negative HNSCC, an ovarian cancer and a melanoma patient. TCRbeta CDR3 deep sequencing compared repertoires of CD8 TIL subsets defined by CD103 and CD39 with peripheral memory CD8 T cells.

The full study reports these points: DP TIL clonotypes were rarely detected in blood or uninvolved lymph node, whereas DN TIL clonotypes were found to largely overlap with peripheral memory CD8 repertoires. DP CD8 TILs appeared more oligoclonal than DN and SP CD8 TILs and blood memory CD8 T cells, with top 30 clonotypes covering about 50-86%.

From about 10,000 to 100,000 sorted cells per subset, genomic DNA was extracted using the DNeasy Blood and Tissue Kit. The TCRbeta V-J or V-D-J regions were sequenced and mapped through the immunoSEQ service, and coverage above 10x per sample was achieved. In the paper's pipeline: Analysis was restricted to productive rearrangements exported from the immunoSEQ Analyzer platform, and clonality was assessed using the 500 most abundant clones. The Morisita-Horn similarity index and the Jaccard index were used to quantify repertoire overlap between populations. Morisita-Horn similarity between CD8 T-cell subset TCR repertoires was measured in about 6 cancer patients. Not all clones reach the TCRdb copy of this immuneACCESS table, which keeps in-frame sequences only. Checked studies attribute under half of the gap to unresolved V genes and leave the rest unexplained. The D gene and trimming were derived from the DNA, and the V and J assignments and clone size from that table. Recorded for this sample are a few thousand clones; 72% of them occurred a single time. Jointly, the top ten make up 10% to 15% of the sample.

At the time of sample collection the patients were not on therapy, although prior treatments varied from chemotherapy, radiotherapy, surgery and immunotherapy to no treatment. After thawing, cells went through T lymphocyte enrichment using a negative-selection kit, with EpCAM beads added for tumor-infiltrating lymphocytes. Memory CD8 T cells were sorted as CD8+CD4-CD45RA- cells irrespective of CCR7 expression. Peripheral blood mononuclear cells were obtained using a Ficoll-Paque PLUS gradient and were cryopreserved prior to analysis. Populations were sorted to about 99% purity on a FACSAria II, and cell pellets were frozen for TCR sequencing without culture. Notes on this clone: The clone's antigen remains unknown. Base quality data are lacking; no much larger clone is found one base away.

Relative to germline, V is 7 bases shorter and J is 6 bases shorter, with 30 bases between their ends. The CDR3 runs 19 residues from the cysteine to the phenylalanine. Only the CDR3 DNA stays, 57 bases, in frame from base 1. The germline V gene sets CDR1 to SNHLY and CDR2 to FYNNEI. Specimen: CD8+ T cells sorted from blood. Taken with the paper, the label for cell subset or site translates to: total memory CD8 T cells (CD45RA-CCR7+/-) from blood or uninvolved lymph node. This sequence was found in a human donor with head and neck squamous cell carcinoma. Here the chain combines TRBV2 and TRBJ2-2, and possibly TRBD1, on 7 matching bases. The DNA reads as follows: TGTGCCAGCAAGAGACTTCGAGACAGGGTCCTGCCGGGGGCCGGGGAGCTGTTTTTT. This yields the protein CASKRLRDRVLPGAGELFF.